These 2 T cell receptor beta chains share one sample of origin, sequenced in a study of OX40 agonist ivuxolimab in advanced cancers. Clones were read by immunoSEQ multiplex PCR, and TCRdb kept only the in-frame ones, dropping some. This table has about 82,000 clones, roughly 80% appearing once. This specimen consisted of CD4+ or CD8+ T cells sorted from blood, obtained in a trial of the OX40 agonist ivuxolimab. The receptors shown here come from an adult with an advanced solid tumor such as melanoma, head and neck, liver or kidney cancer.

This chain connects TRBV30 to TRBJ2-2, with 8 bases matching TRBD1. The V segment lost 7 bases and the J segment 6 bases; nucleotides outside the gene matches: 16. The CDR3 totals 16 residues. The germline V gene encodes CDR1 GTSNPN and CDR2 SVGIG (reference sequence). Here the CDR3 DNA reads TGTGCCTCCGCGCGCGACAGGGGAATAAACGCCGGGGAGCTGTTTTTT. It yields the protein CASARDRGINAGELFF.

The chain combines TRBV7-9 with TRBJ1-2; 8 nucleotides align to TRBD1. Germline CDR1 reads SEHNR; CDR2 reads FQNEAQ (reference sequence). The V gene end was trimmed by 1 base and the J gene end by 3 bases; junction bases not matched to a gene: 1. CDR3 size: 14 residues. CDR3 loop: CASSLETGDYGYTF. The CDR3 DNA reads TGTGCCAGCAGCTTAGAGACAGGGGACTATGGCTACACCTTC.